This is a list of T cell receptor beta chains from one sample in a study of OX40 agonist ivuxolimab in advanced cancers. TCRdb's table, derived via immunoSEQ multiplex PCR, lists solely in-frame clones and lacks some. The sample records approximately 70,000 clones, 80% to 85% being singletons. The specimen comprised CD4+ or CD8+ T cells sorted from blood, sampled in a trial of the OX40 agonist ivuxolimab. Receptor source: an adult with an advanced solid tumor such as melanoma, head and neck, liver or kidney cancer. Both conserved end residues are part of each CDR3. A D gene is named only where the DNA matches it firmly. Expanded clones get a size class; other rows say once, few or many, or leave the size out.

v_call,d_call,clone_size,j_call,cdr3_aa,cdr3_nt
TRBV10-3,NA,NA,TRBJ2-3,CAISERTGPSTDTQYF,TGTGCCATCAGTGAGAGGACGGGCCCTAGCACAGATACGCAGTATTTT
TRBV18,TRBD1,NA,TRBJ2-6,CASSLQGAYSGANVLTF,TGTGCCAGCTCACTTCAGGGGGCTTACTCTGGGGCCAACGTCCTGACTTTC
TRBV11-2,NA,NA,TRBJ1-6,CASTLGNLYNSPLHF,TGTGCCAGCACCCTAGGGAACCTTTATAATTCACCCCTCCACTTT
TRBV6-5,TRBD1,NA,TRBJ2-7,CASSQGAAMYF,TGTGCCAGCAGTCAGGGGGCCGCGATGTACTTC
TRBV5-1,NA,NA,TRBJ2-6,CASSPTDSGANVLTF,TGCGCCAGCAGCCCCACAGACTCTGGGGCCAACGTCCTGACTTTC
TRBV19,NA,once,TRBJ2-1,CASSLDRRSYNEQFF,TGTGCCAGTAGCCTTGACAGGCGTTCCTACAATGAGCAGTTCTTC
TRBV7-3,NA,NA,TRBJ2-2,CASSSAVGGLNTGELFF,TGTGCCAGCAGCTCCGCAGTAGGGGGGTTGAACACCGGGGAGCTGTTTTTT
TRBV28,TRBD1,NA,TRBJ1-2,CASSSPGQGAGYTF,TGTGCCAGCAGTTCCCCGGGACAGGGGGCCGGCTACACCTTC
TRBV4-1,NA,NA,TRBJ1-1,CASSQVRGNTEAFF,TGCGCCAGCAGCCAAGTACGAGGGAACACTGAAGCTTTCTTT
TRBV5-6,TRBD2,few,TRBJ2-5,CASSLWSGGEWETQYF,TGTGCCAGCAGCTTGTGGAGCGGGGGGGAGTGGGAGACCCAGTACTTC
TRBV29-1,TRBD1,few,TRBJ1-2,CSASGQGAYGYTF,TGCAGCGCATCCGGACAGGGGGCATATGGCTACACCTTC
TRBV6-5,NA,NA,TRBJ1-2,CASSYAGYGYTF,TGTGCCAGCAGTTACGCCGGATATGGCTACACCTTC
TRBV5-1,NA,NA,TRBJ1-6,CASSLDRAPSPLHF,TGCGCCAGCAGCTTGGACAGGGCCCCTTCACCCCTCCACTTT
TRBV29-1,NA,NA,TRBJ2-2,CSVEDPRQNTGELFF,TGCAGCGTTGAAGATCCGCGCCAGAACACCGGGGAGCTGTTTTTT
TRBV7-9,NA,NA,TRBJ1-6,CASSKQDYNSPLHF,TGTGCCAGCAGCAAACAGGATTATAATTCACCCCTCCACTTT
TRBV4-1,NA,NA,TRBJ1-5,CASSLSLGNNQPQHF,TGCGCCAGCAGCCTGAGCCTGGGGAACAATCAGCCCCAGCATTTT
TRBV28,NA,NA,TRBJ1-2,CASSLGLTRGYTF,TGTGCCAGCAGTTTAGGATTAACTCGGGGCTACACCTTC
TRBV5-6,NA,NA,TRBJ1-6,CASSLETPYNSPLHF,TGTGCCAGCAGCTTGGAGACACCCTATAATTCACCCCTCCACTTT
TRBV2,NA,NA,TRBJ1-4,CASSEMGRGSNEKLFF,TGTGCCAGCAGTGAAATGGGGCGTGGAAGTAATGAAAAACTGTTTTTT
TRBV27,NA,NA,TRBJ2-1,CASSLMRGGNEQFF,TGTGCCAGCAGTTTAATGAGAGGAGGGAATGAGCAGTTCTTC
TRBV9,NA,few,TRBJ1-2,CASSVDGTGRYGYTF,TGTGCCAGCAGCGTAGACGGGACTGGCCGCTATGGCTACACCTTC
TRBV5-1,NA,NA,TRBJ1-1,CASSPIPGRDTEAFF,TGCGCCAGCAGCCCTATCCCGGGAAGGGACACTGAAGCTTTCTTT
TRBV4-2,TRBD1,NA,TRBJ1-1,CASSQHSSGTGKTEAFF,TGTGCCAGCAGCCAACATAGCTCCGGGACAGGGAAGACTGAAGCTTTCTTT
TRBV15,NA,NA,TRBJ2-1,CATGDGRVEQFF,TGTGCCACCGGCGATGGTAGGGTTGAGCAGTTCTTC
TRBV5-1,TRBD2,NA,TRBJ2-1,CASSAAGGTYNEQFF,TGCGCCAGCAGCGCAGCGGGAGGTACCTACAATGAGCAGTTCTTC
TRBV14,NA,once,TRBJ1-2,CASSQATKNYGYTF,TGTGCCAGCAGCCAAGCAACAAAGAACTATGGCTACACCTTC
TRBV5-1,NA,once,TRBJ2-1,CASSSGGFNEQFF,TGCGCCAGCAGCTCCGGAGGGTTCAATGAGCAGTTCTTC
TRBV19,NA,NA,TRBJ1-5,CASSIWAEDYQPQHF,TGTGCCAGTAGTATATGGGCAGAAGATTATCAGCCCCAGCATTTT
TRBV10-1,NA,NA,TRBJ1-1,CASNAGSDTEAFF,TGCGCCAGCAATGCAGGGTCGGACACTGAAGCTTTCTTT
TRBV14,TRBD1,NA,TRBJ1-2,CASSQAWGTGGDYGYTF,TGTGCCAGCAGCCAAGCCTGGGGGACAGGGGGCGACTATGGCTACACCTTC
TRBV7-2,NA,NA,TRBJ2-7,CASSSLMGSYEQYF,TGTGCCAGCAGCTCCCTAATGGGGTCCTACGAGCAGTACTTC
TRBV19,TRBD2,once,TRBJ2-1,CASTPGGVNEQFF,TGTGCCAGTACCCCCGGGGGGGTCAATGAGCAGTTCTTC
TRBV11-3,NA,NA,TRBJ2-7,CASSLDAGNSYEQYF,TGTGCCAGCAGCTTAGACGCAGGGAACTCCTACGAGCAGTACTTC
TRBV2,NA,NA,TRBJ1-1,CASSQGWGIGFF,TGTGCCAGCAGCCAGGGGTGGGGGATAGGTTTCTTT
TRBV7-3,NA,NA,TRBJ1-5,CASSLIYLLTSSSCRNSNQPQHF,TGTGCCAGCAGCTTAATCTATCTACTCACGTCTTCAAGTTGTCGCAATAGCAATCAGCCCCAGCATTTT
TRBV18,NA,NA,TRBJ2-7,CASSPRKAGYNEQYF,TGTGCCAGCTCACCACGGAAGGCGGGGTACAACGAGCAGTACTTC
TRBV6-6,NA,NA,TRBJ2-7,CASSYREGYEQYF,TGTGCCAGCAGTTATCGCGAGGGCTACGAGCAGTACTTC
TRBV9,NA,NA,TRBJ1-2,CASSPHGGQDYGYTF,TGTGCCAGCAGCCCCCACGGGGGTCAGGACTATGGCTACACCTTC
TRBV5-1,TRBD1,NA,TRBJ1-2,CASSEGTGDGYTF,TGCGCCAGCAGCGAGGGGACAGGGGATGGCTACACCTTC
TRBV12-5,NA,few,TRBJ1-1,CASGQGSWAFF,TGTGCTAGTGGCCAGGGTTCGTGGGCTTTCTTT
TRBV18,NA,NA,TRBJ1-2,CASSPQENYGYTF,TGTGCCAGCTCACCCCAGGAAAACTATGGCTACACCTTC
TRBV9,NA,NA,TRBJ2-1,CASSLSGWDTLYNEQFF,TGTGCCAGCAGCCTAAGTGGTTGGGACACACTCTACAATGAGCAGTTCTTC
TRBV19,NA,NA,TRBJ2-7,CASSMVGGPYREQYF,TGTGCCAGTAGTATGGTCGGGGGCCCGTATCGCGAGCAGTACTTC
TRBV27,NA,NA,TRBJ2-3,CASSIGRRNTDTQYF,TGTGCCAGCAGTATCGGGAGAAGGAACACAGATACGCAGTATTTT
TRBV18,NA,NA,TRBJ1-5,CASLEDRNQPQHF,TGTGCGAGTTTGGAGGACCGCAATCAGCCCCAGCATTTT
TRBV6-5,TRBD1,NA,TRBJ1-1,CASSYIFGRGPTEAFF,TGTGCCAGCAGTTACATTTTTGGCAGGGGGCCCACTGAAGCTTTCTTT
TRBV2,NA,NA,TRBJ2-2,CASYRGGAGELFF,TGTGCCAGTTACCGAGGGGGGGCCGGGGAGCTGTTTTTT
TRBV11-2,NA,NA,TRBJ1-2,CASRAQIGAVDYGYTF,TGTGCCAGCAGGGCCCAAATCGGGGCAGTTGACTATGGCTACACCTTC
TRBV10-3,TRBD2,NA,TRBJ2-1,CAISVAGKVNNEQFF,TGTGCCATCAGCGTAGCGGGAAAGGTGAACAATGAGCAGTTCTTC
TRBV7-2,TRBD2,NA,TRBJ2-5,CASSAFSSGGQYF,TGTGCCAGCAGCGCATTTTCCTCGGGGGGCCAGTACTTC
TRBV27,NA,NA,TRBJ2-3,CASSFKGGRPDTQYF,TGTGCCAGCAGTTTCAAAGGGGGGAGGCCAGATACGCAGTATTTT
TRBV2,NA,NA,TRBJ1-2,CASRTGTQVHYGYTF,TGTGCCAGCAGGACCGGGACCCAGGTACACTATGGCTACACCTTC
TRBV4-3,TRBD1,NA,TRBJ2-7,CASSHKDRAKYSYEQYF,TGCGCCAGCAGCCATAAGGACAGGGCTAAGTACTCCTACGAGCAGTACTTC